Below are 9 T cell receptor beta chains sequenced from a single sample in a study of blood T cell repertoires in COVID-19. Generated by immunoSEQ multiplex PCR, the TCRdb table keeps only in-frame clones and is missing some. The sample has about 190,000 clones; roughly 82% are singletons. The sample was peripheral blood. Every receptor here comes from a woman in her sixties with COVID-19, enrolled during active disease.

The chain employs TRBV7-2 and TRBJ1-1, with a tentative D call TRBD1 (6 bases). V lost 1 base to trimming and J lost 12 bases, with 18 bases between them. The CDR3 has 14 amino acids. The V gene's germline CDR1 is SGHTA and CDR2 FQGNSA. The CDR3 DNA reads as TGTGCCAGCAGCTTAGATAGCGGGGGGCGCTTTTCTTTCTTT. It specifies CASSLDSGGRFSFF.

This chain joins TRBV2 and TRBJ1-2; D unresolved. This CDR3 is built from 11 residues. Germline assignment: CDR1 SNHLY and CDR2 FYNNEI. V lost 6 bases and J lost 5, with 7 bases in between. The CDR3 DNA is TGTGCCAGCAGCACAGATTATGGCTACACCTTC. This gives the protein CASSTDYGYTF.

This clone showed up many times. The CDR3 region has the DNA TGTGCCAGCAGCGTGGAGGTCGATCAGAACACTGAAGCTTTCTTT. This encodes CASSVEVDQNTEAFF. J is TRBJ1-1 and V is TRBV9; D unclear. CDR1 is SGDLS and CDR2 is YYNGEE in the germline V gene. The CDR3 extends over 15 amino acids. The V gene lost 2 bases and the J gene lost 1 base, with 12 bases spanning the gap.

This chain uses TRBV2 with TRBJ1-5; D is ambiguous. Between the trimmed V and J ends, which lost 0 bases and 6 bases, there was a span of 15 bases. CDR1 is SNHLY, CDR2 FYNNEI, per germline. The CDR3 contains 16 residues. Here the CDR3 reads CASSEATHVISQPQHF. The DNA of the CDR3 is TGTGCCAGCAGTGAAGCGACACATGTGATTAGTCAGCCCCAGCATTTT.

The rearrangement uses TRBV19 and TRBJ1-2; TRBD1 agrees at 8 bases. The V and J ends lost 5 bases and 4 bases, in that order; junction bases with no gene match: 9. The CDR3 extends over 15 amino acids. CDR1 is LNHDA, CDR2 SQIVND, per germline (reference sequence). The CDR3, as DNA: TGTGCCAGTAGTTCCACTGACAGGGGAAGCTATGGCTACACCTTC. It translates to CASSSTDRGSYGYTF.

The chain carries TRBV5-8 and TRBJ1-5; D might be TRBD1 (5 bases). With 3 bases removed from V and 0 bases from J, the gap between germline ends came to 10 bases. The V gene's germline CDR1 is SGHTS and CDR2 YDEGEE. The CDR3 extends over 15 amino acids. The DNA of the CDR3 is TGTGCCAGCAGCTCCAGGGTGAATAGCAATCAGCCCCAGCATTTT. Its translation is CASSSRVNSNQPQHF. The full variable domain, rest sourced from reference TRBV5-8 and TRBJ1-5, is EAGVTQSPTHLIKTRGQQATLRCSPISGHTSVYWYQQALGLGLQFLLWYDEGEERNRGNFPPRFSGRQFPNYSSELNVNALELEDSALYLCASSSRVNSNQPQHFGDGTRLSIL.

This clone was picked up a small number of times. The chain recombines TRBV6-1 with TRBJ2-1; possible D gene TRBD2, 6 bases. Germline V gene lookup returns CDR1 MNHNS and CDR2 SASEGT. The V end was cut by 3 bases, the J end by 6 bases, with 15 bases between. This CDR3 has 15 amino acids. The chain's CDR3 is CASSEVAAVFNEQFF. In nucleotides, the CDR3 is TGTGCCAGCAGTGAGGTAGCGGCCGTGTTCAATGAGCAGTTCTTC.

The chain carries TRBV7-3 and TRBJ2-2, with 9 positions matching TRBD1. There are 17 residues in the CDR3. Germline loops: CDR1 SGHTA, CDR2 FQGTGA. V lost 1 base and J lost 0; bases outside the gene matches: 3. Written as DNA, the CDR3 is TGTGCCAGCAGCTTAAGCCGGGACAGGGCGAACACCGGGGAGCTGTTTTTT. Its protein product is CASSLSRDRANTGELFF.

The rearrangement joins TRBV6-5 to TRBJ1-1; TRBD1 might be the D (5 bases). This CDR3 has 13 residues. The V end was cut by 4 bases, the J end by 4 bases, with 10 bases between. Germline CDR1 and CDR2: MNHEY and SVGAGI. CDR3 sequence reads: CASSSGRPTEAFF. CDR3 coding DNA: TGTGCCAGCAGTTCAGGGAGGCCCACTGAAGCTTTCTTT.